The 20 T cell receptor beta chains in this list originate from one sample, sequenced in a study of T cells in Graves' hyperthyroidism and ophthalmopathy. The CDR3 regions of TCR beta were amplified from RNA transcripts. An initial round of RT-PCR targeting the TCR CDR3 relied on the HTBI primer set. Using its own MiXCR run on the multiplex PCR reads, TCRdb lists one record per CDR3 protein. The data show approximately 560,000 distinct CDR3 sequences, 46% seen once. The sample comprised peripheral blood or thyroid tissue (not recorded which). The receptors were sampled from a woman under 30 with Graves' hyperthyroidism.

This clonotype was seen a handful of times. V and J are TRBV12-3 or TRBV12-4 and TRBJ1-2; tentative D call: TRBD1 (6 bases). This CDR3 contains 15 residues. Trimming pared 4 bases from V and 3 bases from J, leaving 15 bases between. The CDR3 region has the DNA TGTGCCAGCAGTTCCCGACAGGCGTACTACTATGGCTACACCTTC. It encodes CASSSRQAYYYGYTF.

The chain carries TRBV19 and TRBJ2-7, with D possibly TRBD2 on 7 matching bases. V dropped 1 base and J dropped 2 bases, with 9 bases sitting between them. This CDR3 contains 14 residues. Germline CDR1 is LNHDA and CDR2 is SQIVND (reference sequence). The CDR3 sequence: CASSIGGGPYEQYF. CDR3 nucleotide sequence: TGTGCCAGTAGTATAGGCGGGGGCCCCTACGAGCAGTACTTC.

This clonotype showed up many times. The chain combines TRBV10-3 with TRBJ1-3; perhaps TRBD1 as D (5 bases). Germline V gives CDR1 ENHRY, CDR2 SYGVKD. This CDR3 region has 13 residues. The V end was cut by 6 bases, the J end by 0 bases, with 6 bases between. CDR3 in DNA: TGTGCCATCAGGGGGGACTCTGGAAACACCATATATTTT. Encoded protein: CAIRGDSGNTIYF.

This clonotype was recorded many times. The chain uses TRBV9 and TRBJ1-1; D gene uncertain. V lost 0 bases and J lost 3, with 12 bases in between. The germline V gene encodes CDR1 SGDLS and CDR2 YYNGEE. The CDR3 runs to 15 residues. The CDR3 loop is CASSVAAGEDTEAFF. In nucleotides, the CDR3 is TGTGCCAGCAGCGTAGCGGCCGGGGAGGACACTGAAGCTTTCTTT.

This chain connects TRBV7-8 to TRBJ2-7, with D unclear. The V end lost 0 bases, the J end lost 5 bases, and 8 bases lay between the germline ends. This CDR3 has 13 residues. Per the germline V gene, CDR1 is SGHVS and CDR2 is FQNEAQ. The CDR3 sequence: CASSLAPRHEQYF. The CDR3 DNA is TGTGCCAGCAGCTTAGCGCCCCGCCACGAGCAGTACTTC.

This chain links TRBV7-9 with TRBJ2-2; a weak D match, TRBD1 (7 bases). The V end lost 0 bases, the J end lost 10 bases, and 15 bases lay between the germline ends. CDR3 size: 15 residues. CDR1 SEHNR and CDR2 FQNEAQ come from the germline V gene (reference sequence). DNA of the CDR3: TGTGCCAGCAGCTTAGCTCAGGGGGGCGTAGAGGAGCTGTTTTTT. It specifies CASSLAQGGVEELFF.

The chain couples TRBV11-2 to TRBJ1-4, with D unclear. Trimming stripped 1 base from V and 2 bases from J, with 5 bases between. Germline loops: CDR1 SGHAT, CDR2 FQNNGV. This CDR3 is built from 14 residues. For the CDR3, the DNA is TGTGCCAGCAGCTTAGCTAGGACTAATGAAAAACTGTTTTTT. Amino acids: CASSLARTNEKLFF.

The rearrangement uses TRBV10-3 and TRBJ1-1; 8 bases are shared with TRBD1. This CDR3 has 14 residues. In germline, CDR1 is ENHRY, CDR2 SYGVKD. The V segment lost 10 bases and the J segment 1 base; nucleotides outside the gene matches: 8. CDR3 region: CASLLRGQNTEAFF. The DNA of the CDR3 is TGTGCCAGCCTCCTCAGGGGGCAGAACACTGAAGCTTTCTTT.

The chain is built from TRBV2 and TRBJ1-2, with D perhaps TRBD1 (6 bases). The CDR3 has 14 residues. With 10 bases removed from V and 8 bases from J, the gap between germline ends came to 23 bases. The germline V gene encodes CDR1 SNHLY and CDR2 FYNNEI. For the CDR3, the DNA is TGTGCCACCACAGGGAGAGAAAGCCAAGGAGGCTACACCTTC. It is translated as CATTGRESQGGYTF.

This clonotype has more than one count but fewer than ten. CDR3: CSARVTQTYGYTF. In nucleotides, the CDR3 is TGCAGCGCGAGGGTTACCCAAACCTATGGCTACACCTTC. The chain joins TRBV29-1 to TRBJ1-2, with no clear D. Deletions cut 7 bases from V and 4 bases from J, with 16 bases between. The CDR3 extends over 13 amino acids. From germline, CDR1 is SQVTM and CDR2 ANQGSEA.

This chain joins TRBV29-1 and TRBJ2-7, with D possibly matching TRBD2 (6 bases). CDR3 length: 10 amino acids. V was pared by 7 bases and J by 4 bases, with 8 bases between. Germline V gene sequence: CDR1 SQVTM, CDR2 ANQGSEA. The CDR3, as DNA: TGCAGCGGGAGCGGGTACGAGCAGTACTTC. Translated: CSGSGYEQYF.

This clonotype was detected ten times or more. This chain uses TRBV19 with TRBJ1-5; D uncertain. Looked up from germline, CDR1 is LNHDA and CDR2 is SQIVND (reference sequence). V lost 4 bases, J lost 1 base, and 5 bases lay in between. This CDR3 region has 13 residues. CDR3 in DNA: TGTGCCAGTAGTACCGAAAGCAATCAGCCCCAGCATTTT. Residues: CASSTESNQPQHF.

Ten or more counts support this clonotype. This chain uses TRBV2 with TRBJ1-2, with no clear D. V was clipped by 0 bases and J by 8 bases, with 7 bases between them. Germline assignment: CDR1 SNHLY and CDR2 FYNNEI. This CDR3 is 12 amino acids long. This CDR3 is CASSEALLGYTF. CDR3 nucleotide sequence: TGTGCCAGCAGTGAAGCGCTTCTGGGCTACACCTTC.

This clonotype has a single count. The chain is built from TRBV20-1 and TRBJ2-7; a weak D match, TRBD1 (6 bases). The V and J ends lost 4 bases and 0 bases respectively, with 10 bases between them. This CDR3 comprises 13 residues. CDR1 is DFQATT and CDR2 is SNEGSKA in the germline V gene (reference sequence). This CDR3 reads CSAITGRSYEQYF. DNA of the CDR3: TGCAGTGCTATAACAGGGCGCTCCTACGAGCAGTACTTC.

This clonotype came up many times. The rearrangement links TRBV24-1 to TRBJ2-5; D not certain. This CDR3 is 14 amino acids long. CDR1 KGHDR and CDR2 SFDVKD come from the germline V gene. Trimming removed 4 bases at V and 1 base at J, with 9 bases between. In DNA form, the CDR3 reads TGTGCCACCAGTGAACCCAGTACCCAAGAGACCCAGTACTTC. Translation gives CATSEPSTQETQYF.

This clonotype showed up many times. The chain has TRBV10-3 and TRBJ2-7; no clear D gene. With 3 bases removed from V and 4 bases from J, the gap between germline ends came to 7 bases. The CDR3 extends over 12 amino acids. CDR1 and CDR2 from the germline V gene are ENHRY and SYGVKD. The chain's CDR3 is CAISDGLYEQYF. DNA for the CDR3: TGTGCCATCAGTGACGGGTTGTACGAGCAGTACTTC.

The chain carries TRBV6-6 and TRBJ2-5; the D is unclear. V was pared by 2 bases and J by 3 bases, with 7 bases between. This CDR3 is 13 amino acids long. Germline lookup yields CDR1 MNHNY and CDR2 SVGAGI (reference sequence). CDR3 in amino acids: CASSYRLEETQYF. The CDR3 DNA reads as TGTGCCAGCAGTTACCGTCTAGAAGAGACCCAGTACTTC.

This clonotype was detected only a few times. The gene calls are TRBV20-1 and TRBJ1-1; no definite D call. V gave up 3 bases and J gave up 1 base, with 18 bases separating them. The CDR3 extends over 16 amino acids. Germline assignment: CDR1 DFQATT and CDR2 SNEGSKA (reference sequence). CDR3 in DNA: TGCAGTGCTAGGCCTTCTAAGGACGGAACGAACACTGAAGCTTTCTTT. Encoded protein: CSARPSKDGTNTEAFF.

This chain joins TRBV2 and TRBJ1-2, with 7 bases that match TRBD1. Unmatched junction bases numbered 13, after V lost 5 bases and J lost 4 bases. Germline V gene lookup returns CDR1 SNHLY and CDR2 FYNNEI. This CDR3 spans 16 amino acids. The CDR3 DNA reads TGTGCCAGCAGTTTAAGGTTTACAGGGGAGAGCTATGGCTACACCTTC. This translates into CASSLRFTGESYGYTF.

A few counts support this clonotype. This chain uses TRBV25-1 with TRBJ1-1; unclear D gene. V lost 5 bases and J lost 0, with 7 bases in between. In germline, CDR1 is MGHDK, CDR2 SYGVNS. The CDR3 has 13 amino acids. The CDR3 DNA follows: TGTGCCAGCAGTTATTGGATGAACACTGAAGCTTTCTTT. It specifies CASSYWMNTEAFF.